These 21 T cell receptor beta chains were all obtained from the same sample, sequenced in a study of T cell changes during pregnancy in multiple sclerosis. Using immunoSEQ multiplex PCR, the repertoire was profiled, and TCRdb retains in-frame clones only, with some absent. The sample yields tens of thousands of clones, over 85% seen once. The material was peripheral blood, obtained in the second trimester of pregnancy. The receptors originated from a female donor with multiple sclerosis, enrolled in a pregnancy study.

V and J are TRBV30 and TRBJ1-2; the match to TRBD1 covers 7 bases. The CDR3 consists of 15 residues. Germline V gene sequence: CDR1 GTSNPN, CDR2 SVGIG (reference sequence). V lost 1 base to trimming and J lost 5 bases; unmatched junction nucleotides: 10. CDR3 bases: TGTGCCTGGAGTGCCATCAAGACAGGGTCATATGGCTACACCTTC. As protein: CAWSAIKTGSYGYTF.

This chain connects TRBV4-1 to TRBJ2-3; possibly TRBD1 for D (5 bases). The germline V gene encodes CDR1 MGHRA and CDR2 YSYEKL. Trimming took off 3 bases at V and 5 bases at J, with 12 bases between the two ends. CDR3 length: 14 residues. The CDR3 DNA follows: TGCGCCAGCAGCCAGATAGGGGCGGTAGATACGCAGTATTTT. As protein: CASSQIGAVDTQYF.

V is TRBV11-2 and J is TRBJ2-7; 8 bases are a match to TRBD1. V trimming: 5 bases; J trimming: 0 bases; junction bases outside the gene matches: 3. Germline CDR1 reads SGHAT; CDR2 reads FQNNGV. This CDR3 is 14 amino acids long. CDR3 protein: CASSTTGGSYEQYF. For the CDR3, the DNA is TGTGCCAGCAGCACTACAGGGGGCTCCTACGAGCAGTACTTC.

The chain links TRBV21-1 to TRBJ2-7; the table's D call TRBD2 went unverified against the DNA. TRBV21-1 is described as a pseudogene. The CDR3 covers 19 residues. The CDR3 sequence is CASYNRVSGLAGGLGEQYF. CDR3 DNA sequence: TGTGCCAGCTATAATAGAGTGAGCGGGCTAGCGGGAGGTCTGGGCGAGCAGTACTTC.

This chain joins TRBV11-3 and TRBJ2-2; D may be TRBD1 (5 bases). The V and J ends lost 1 base and 1 base respectively, with 13 bases between them. The CDR3 is 17 amino acids. CDR1 is SGHNT, CDR2 YENEEA, per germline. DNA of the CDR3: TGTGCCAGCAGCTTAGTGTTGGGGCAGGGGAACACCGGGGAGCTGTTTTTT. Encoded protein: CASSLVLGQGNTGELFF.

The gene calls are TRBV12-5 and TRBJ2-2; the D gene is possibly TRBD2 (6 bases). Deletions cut 0 bases from V and 1 base from J, with 12 bases between. Germline values: CDR1 LGHNT, CDR2 FRNRAP. The CDR3 length is 17 residues. The CDR3 sequence is CASGLVRLALNTGELFF. The CDR3 DNA is TGTGCTAGTGGTTTGGTGAGGCTAGCGTTGAACACCGGGGAGCTGTTTTTT.

The chain combines TRBV7-9 with TRBJ2-6, with D unresolved. V lost 5 bases to trimming and J lost 4 bases, with 12 bases between them. CDR1 is SEHNR and CDR2 is FQNEAQ in the germline V gene (reference sequence). The CDR3 sequence is 15 residues long. The CDR3, as DNA: TGTGCCAGCAGCATCAGAGGCGCAGGGGCCAACGTCCTGACTTTC. Its protein is CASSIRGAGANVLTF.

This chain uses TRBV5-6 with TRBJ2-3; no clear D. Germline loops: CDR1 SGHDT, CDR2 YYEEEE. This CDR3 has 15 amino acids. The V end lost 2 bases, the J end lost 0 bases, and 10 bases lay between the germline ends. The CDR3 spells CASSLSRKSTDTQYF. CDR3 nucleotide sequence: TGTGCCAGCAGCTTATCCAGGAAGAGCACAGATACGCAGTATTTT.

The chain recombines TRBV28 with TRBJ1-2, with 9 bases aligning to TRBD1. CDR1 and CDR2 from the germline V gene are MDHEN and SYDVKM. The ends lost 8 bases at V and 2 bases at J; junction bases unmatched: 12. CDR3 length: 16 amino acids. DNA for the CDR3: TGTGCCAGCGTTTCTCCCGGGACAGGGAGAAACTATGGCTACACCTTC. It specifies CASVSPGTGRNYGYTF.

The V call is TRBV5-1, the J call TRBJ2-7; possibly TRBD2 for D (5 bases). This CDR3 region has 12 residues. Germline V gene data show CDR1 as SGHRS and CDR2 as YFSETQ. The V gene lost 2 bases and the J gene lost 7 bases, with 10 bases spanning the gap. DNA of the CDR3: TGCGCCAGCAGCTTTCTCCCGGGGGAGCAGTACTTC. Its translation: CASSFLPGEQYF.

The chain joins TRBV9 to TRBJ2-1, with 11 bases lining up with TRBD2. This CDR3 is 15 amino acids long. In germline, CDR1 is SGDLS, CDR2 YYNGEE. After removal of 4 bases from V and 3 bases from J, the junction contained 3 bases not matched to a gene. In DNA, the CDR3 is TGTGCCAGCAGCTCAACTAGCGGGGGCTACAATGAGCAGTTCTTC. Encoded protein: CASSSTSGGYNEQFF.

The J gene is TRBJ1-3, the V gene TRBV9, with 8 nucleotides matching TRBD1. This CDR3 has 14 residues. The V gene end was trimmed by 3 bases and the J gene end by 3 bases; junction bases not matched to a gene: 2. CDR1 and CDR2 (germline): SGDLS, YYNGEE. The DNA of the CDR3 is TGTGCCAGCAGCGAACAGGGGGTTGGAAACACCATATATTTT. As protein: CASSEQGVGNTIYF. Full variable domain (missing parts from reference TRBV9 and TRBJ1-3): DSGVTQTPKHLITATGQRVTLRCSPRSGDLSVYWYQQSLDQGLQFLIQYYNGEERAKGNILERFSAQQFPDLHSELNLSSLELGDSALYFCASSEQGVGNTIYFGEGSWLTVV.

The chain joins TRBV27 to TRBJ2-5; 13 bases line up with TRBD2. Germline trimming cut 2 bases from V and 2 bases from J; bases unmatched to any gene: 8. The CDR3 spans 18 residues. Germline V gene lookup returns CDR1 MNHEY and CDR2 SMNVEV (reference sequence). This CDR3 reads CASSLKLAGGPRQETQYF. The CDR3 DNA follows: TGTGCCAGCAGTTTAAAACTAGCGGGAGGGCCTCGACAAGAGACCCAGTACTTC.

The CDR3 sequence: CASSLRGSSTDTQYF. CDR3 nucleotide sequence: TGTGCCAGCAGCTTACGGGGTTCTAGCACAGATACGCAGTATTTT. V usage is TRBV11-2 and J usage is TRBJ2-3, with TRBD2 as a possible D gene (5 bases). Germline lookup yields CDR1 SGHAT and CDR2 FQNNGV. CDR3 length: 15 residues. Between the trimmed V and J ends, which lost 2 bases and 0 bases, there was a span of 9 bases.

This sequence joins TRBV28 and TRBJ2-7, with D perhaps matching TRBD1 (6 bases). CDR1 and CDR2 (germline): MDHEN, SYDVKM. Trimming shortened V by 1 base and J by 3 bases, and 10 bases separated the two germline ends. The CDR3 contains 14 residues. The chain's CDR3 is CASSLLGAYYEQYF. CDR3 in DNA: TGTGCCAGCAGTTTATTGGGGGCTTACTACGAGCAGTACTTC.

The V and J genes are TRBV6-4 and TRBJ2-3; 7 bases fit TRBD2. Germline loops: CDR1 MRHNA, CDR2 SNTAGT. The CDR3 covers 15 residues. With V trimmed by 3 bases and J by 0 bases, 3 bases remained unmatched. CDR3 in amino acids: CASSESGESTDTQYF. Written as DNA, the CDR3 is TGTGCCAGCAGTGAAAGCGGGGAAAGCACAGATACGCAGTATTTT.

The rearrangement joins TRBV4-3 to TRBJ1-2; D gene uncertain. The V end was cut by 1 base, the J end by 8 bases, with 17 bases between. This CDR3 has 15 residues. CDR1 is LGHNA and CDR2 is YSLEER in the germline V gene. The CDR3 coding sequence is TGCGCCAGCAGCCAAGTCCGCTTGGAGGAAGAAGGCTACACCTTC. This encodes CASSQVRLEEEGYTF.

The genes are TRBV19 and TRBJ1-2, with 9 positions matching TRBD1. CDR3 length: 16 residues. CDR1 and CDR2 (germline): LNHDA, SQIVND (reference sequence). Unmatched junction bases numbered 10, after V lost 8 bases and J lost 0 bases. The CDR3 region is CASLGDRALSNYGYTF. The DNA of the CDR3 is TGTGCCAGTCTAGGGGACAGGGCCCTCTCTAACTATGGCTACACCTTC. The full variable domain, rest sourced from reference TRBV19 and TRBJ1-2, is DGGITQSPKYLFRKEGQNVTLSCEQNLNHDAMYWYRQDPGQGLRLIYYSQIVNDFQKGDIAEGYSVSREKKESFPLTVTSAQKNPTAFYLCASLGDRALSNYGYTFGSGTRLTVV.

The chain links TRBV6-5 to TRBJ2-5, with TRBD2 matching 8 bases. CDR1 is MNHEY, CDR2 SVGAGI, per germline. Germline trimming cut 8 bases from V and 5 bases from J; bases unmatched to any gene: 7. The CDR3 is 13 amino acids. The CDR3 here is CASGSGGRETQYF. In DNA form, the CDR3 reads TGTGCCAGCGGGAGCGGGGGTCGGGAGACCCAGTACTTC.

This chain connects TRBV29-1 to TRBJ2-1; 13 bases are shared with TRBD2. The CDR3 has 15 amino acids. Looked up from germline, CDR1 is SQVTM and CDR2 is ANQGSEA. V dropped 3 bases and J dropped 5; count of bases not matched to a gene: 4. The CDR3, as DNA: TGCAGCGTTGACACCACTAGCGGGAGGGACAATGAGCAGTTCTTC. Its protein product is CSVDTTSGRDNEQFF.

A note on this clone: A read error may produce the germline difference seen at one junction end. The chain combines TRBV7-7 with TRBJ2-5; tentative D call: TRBD1 (5 bases). Germline V CDR1 and CDR2: SSHAT, FNYEAQ (reference sequence). This CDR3 region has 14 residues. The CDR3 DNA reads as TGTGCTAGCAGCTTAGGGGCCACAACGGAGACCCAGTACTTC. Translated: CASSLGATTETQYF. The whole variable domain, filled in from reference TRBV7-7 and TRBJ2-5, reads GAGVSQSPRYKVTKRGQDVTLRCDPISSHATLYWYQQALGQGPEFLTYFNYEAQPDKSGLPSDRFSAERPEGSISTLTIQRTEQRDSAMYRCASSLGATTETQYFGPGTRLLVL.